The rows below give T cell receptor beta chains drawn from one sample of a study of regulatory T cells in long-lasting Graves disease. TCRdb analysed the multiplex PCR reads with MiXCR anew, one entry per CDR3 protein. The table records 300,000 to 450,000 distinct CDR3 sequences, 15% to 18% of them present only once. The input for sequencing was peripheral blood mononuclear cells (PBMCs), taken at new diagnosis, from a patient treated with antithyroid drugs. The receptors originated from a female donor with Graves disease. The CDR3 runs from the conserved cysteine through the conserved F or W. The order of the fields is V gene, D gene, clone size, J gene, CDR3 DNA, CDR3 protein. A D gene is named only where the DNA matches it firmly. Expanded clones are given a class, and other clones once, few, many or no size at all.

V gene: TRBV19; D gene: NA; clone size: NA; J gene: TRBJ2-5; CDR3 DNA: TGTGCCAGTAGTATAGATAACAGGCGTAAAGAGACCCAGTACTTC; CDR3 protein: CASSIDNRRKETQYF
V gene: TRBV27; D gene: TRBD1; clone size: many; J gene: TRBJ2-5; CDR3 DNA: TGTGCCAGCAGTCCTATGACAGGGGGCTTCGAGACCCAGTACTTC; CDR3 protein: CASSPMTGGFETQYF
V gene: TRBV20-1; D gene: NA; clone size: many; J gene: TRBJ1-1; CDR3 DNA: TGCAGTGCTAGGCCCAGGGCTAACACTGAAGCTTTCTTT; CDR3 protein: CSARPRANTEAFF
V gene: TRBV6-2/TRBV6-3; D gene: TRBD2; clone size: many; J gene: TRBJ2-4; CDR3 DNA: TGTGCCAGCAGTTATGTCAGCGGGGCAAACGTAGCCAAAAACATTCAGTACTTC; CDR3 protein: CASSYVSGANVAKNIQYF
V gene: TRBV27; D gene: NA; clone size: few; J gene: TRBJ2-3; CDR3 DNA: TGTGCCAGCAGTTTAGAGGACAGCACAGATACGCAGTATTTT; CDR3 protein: CASSLEDSTDTQYF
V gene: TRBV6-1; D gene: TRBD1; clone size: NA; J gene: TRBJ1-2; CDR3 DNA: TGTGCCAGCAGGGAAGGACAGGGAGGGGGCTACACCTTC; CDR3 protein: CASREGQGGGYTF
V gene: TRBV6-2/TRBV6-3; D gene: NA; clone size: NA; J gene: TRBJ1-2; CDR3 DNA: TGTGCCAGCAGTTACTCGCGAGAGCCCTATGGCTACACCTTC; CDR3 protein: CASSYSREPYGYTF
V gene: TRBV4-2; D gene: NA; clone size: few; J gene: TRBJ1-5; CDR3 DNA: TGTGCCAGCAGCCAAGAGGGTCTGGCTTATAGCAATCAGCCCCAGCATTTT; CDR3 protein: CASSQEGLAYSNQPQHF
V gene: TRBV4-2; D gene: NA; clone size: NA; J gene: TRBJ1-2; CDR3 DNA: TGTGCCAGCAGCCAGGACAACTATGGCTACACCTTC; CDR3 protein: CASSQDNYGYTF
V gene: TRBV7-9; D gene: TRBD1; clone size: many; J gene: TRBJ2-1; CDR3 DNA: TGTGCCAGCAGCTCGGCGACAGGGAGCGAGTACAATGAGCAGTTCTTC; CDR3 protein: CASSSATGSEYNEQFF
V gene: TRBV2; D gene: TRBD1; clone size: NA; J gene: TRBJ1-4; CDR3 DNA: TGTGCCAGCAGCATACCGGGACAGGGGGCGCTTTTGGATGAAAAACTGTTTTTT; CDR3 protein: CASSIPGQGALLDEKLFF
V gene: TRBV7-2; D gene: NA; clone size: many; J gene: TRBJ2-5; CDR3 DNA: TGTGCCAGCAGCTTAGCCTACACACAAGAGACCCAGTACTTC; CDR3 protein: CASSLAYTQETQYF
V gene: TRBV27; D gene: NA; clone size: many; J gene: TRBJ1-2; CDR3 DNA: TGTGCCAGCGGAACGGTACCGGGACGCAACTATGGCTACACCTTC; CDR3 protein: CASGTVPGRNYGYTF
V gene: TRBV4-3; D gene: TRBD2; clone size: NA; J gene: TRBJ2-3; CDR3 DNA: TGCGCCAGCAGCCAAGACTCGGGAGGGCTAGATACGCAGTATTTT; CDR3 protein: CASSQDSGGLDTQYF
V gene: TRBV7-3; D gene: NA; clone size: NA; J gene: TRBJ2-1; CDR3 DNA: TGTGCCAGCAGCCCCGATGGGGGCAGCTACAATGAGCAGTTCTTC; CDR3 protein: CASSPDGGSYNEQFF
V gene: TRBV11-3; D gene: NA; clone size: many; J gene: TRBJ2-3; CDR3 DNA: TGTGCCAGCAGCTTTCAGGAGACAGATACGCAGTATTTT; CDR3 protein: CASSFQETDTQYF
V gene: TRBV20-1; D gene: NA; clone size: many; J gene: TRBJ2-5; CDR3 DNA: TGCAGTGCTAGAGAAGCGTTCCGGGGGGAGACCCAGTACTTC; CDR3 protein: CSAREAFRGETQYF
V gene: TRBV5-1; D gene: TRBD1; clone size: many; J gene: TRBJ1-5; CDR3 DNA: TGCGCCAGCAGCTTGGGGGACAGGGATTATCAGCCCCAGCATTTT; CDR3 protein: CASSLGDRDYQPQHF
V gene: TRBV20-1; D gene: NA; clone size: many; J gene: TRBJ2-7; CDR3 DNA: TGCAGTGCTAGAAAACAGGGCTCCTACGAGCAGTACTTC; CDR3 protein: CSARKQGSYEQYF
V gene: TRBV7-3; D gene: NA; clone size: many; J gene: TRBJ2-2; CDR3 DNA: TGTGCCAGCAGCTTAAATTCTGGGGGCCCCACCGGGGAGCTGTTTTTT; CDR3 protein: CASSLNSGGPTGELFF
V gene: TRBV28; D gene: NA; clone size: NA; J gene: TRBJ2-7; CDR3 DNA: TGTGCCAGCAGCCTCTCGGACCTGTACGAGCAGTACTTC; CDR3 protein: CASSLSDLYEQYF
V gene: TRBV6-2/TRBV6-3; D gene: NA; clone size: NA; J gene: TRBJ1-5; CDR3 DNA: TGTGCCAGCAGTGAAGCGAGCAGGGGATTAAGTCAGCCCCAGCATTTT; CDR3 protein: CASSEASRGLSQPQHF
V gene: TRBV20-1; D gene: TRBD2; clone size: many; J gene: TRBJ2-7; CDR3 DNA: TGCAGTGCTAGAGATGCAGGAACTAGCGGGACCTACGAGCAGTACTTC; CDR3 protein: CSARDAGTSGTYEQYF
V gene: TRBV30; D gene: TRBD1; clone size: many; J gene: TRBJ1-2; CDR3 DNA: TGTGCCTGGAGCCGCGGGACAGGGAGCCACTATGGCTACACCTTC; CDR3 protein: CAWSRGTGSHYGYTF
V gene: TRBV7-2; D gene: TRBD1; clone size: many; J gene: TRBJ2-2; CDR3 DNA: TGTGCCAGCAGACAGGGGGCCGGGGAGCTGTTTTTT; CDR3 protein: CASRQGAGELFF
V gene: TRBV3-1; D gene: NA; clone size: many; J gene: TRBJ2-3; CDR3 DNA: TGTGCCAGCAGCCTGGAGACAGATACGCAGTATTTT; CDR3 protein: CASSLETDTQYF
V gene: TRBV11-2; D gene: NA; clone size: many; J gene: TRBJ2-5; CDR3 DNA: TGTGCCAGCAGCTTAGGGGCTAAAGAGACCCAGTACTTC; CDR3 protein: CASSLGAKETQYF
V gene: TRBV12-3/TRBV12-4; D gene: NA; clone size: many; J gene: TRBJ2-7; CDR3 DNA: TGTGCCAGCAGTTTGGATGTGTACGAGCAGTACTTC; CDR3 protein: CASSLDVYEQYF
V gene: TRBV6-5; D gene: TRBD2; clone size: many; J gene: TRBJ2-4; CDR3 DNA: TGTGCCAGCAGTTTGCCGGGACTAGCGGCCAAAAACATTCAGTACTTC; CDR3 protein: CASSLPGLAAKNIQYF
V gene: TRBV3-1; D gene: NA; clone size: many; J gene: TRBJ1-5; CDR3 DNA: TGTGCCAGCAGCCTAGGACGCCAACATCAGCCCCAGCATTTT; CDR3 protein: CASSLGRQHQPQHF